The 8 T cell receptor beta chains below come from one sample, sequenced in a study of cytotoxic CD8 clonotypes in ibrutinib-treated CLL. Clones were read by immunoSEQ multiplex PCR, and TCRdb kept only the in-frame ones, dropping some. This sample has approximately 210,000 clones, with approximately 68% found just once. The sequencing here drew on PBMCs, taken after 24 months of ibrutinib treatment. Receptor source: a human donor with chronic lymphocytic leukemia.

This clone has more than one count but fewer than ten. The gene calls are TRBV9 and TRBJ2-1; D may be TRBD2 (5 bases). Germline assignment: CDR1 SGDLS and CDR2 YYNGEE. V was cut by 0 bases and J by 0 bases, with 10 bases left in between. CDR3 length: 16 residues. The CDR3 DNA reads as TGTGCCAGCAGCGTAGGCGGGCGGAGCTCCTACAATGAGCAGTTCTTC. The encoded protein is CASSVGGRSSYNEQFF.

The chain employs TRBV5-4 and TRBJ2-5; TRBD2 aligns across 8 bases. V lost 1 base, J lost 5 bases, and 4 bases stayed unmatched. The CDR3 totals 14 residues. The germline CDR1 and CDR2 sequences are SGHNT and YYREEE (reference sequence). The CDR3: CASSLKTGGETQYF. The CDR3 nucleotides are TGTGCCAGCAGCTTGAAGACGGGAGGGGAGACCCAGTACTTC.

This clone showed up just once. The chain has TRBV6-5 and TRBJ2-2; 7 bases match TRBD1. This CDR3 contains 14 residues. J was trimmed by 7 bases and V by 5 bases; bases with no gene match: 7. Germline CDR1 MNHEY, CDR2 SVGAGI. In DNA, the CDR3 is TGTGCCAGCAGTACGACAGGGTATGGCGGGGAGCTGTTTTTT. Protein product: CASSTTGYGGELFF.

The V call is TRBV6-5, the J call TRBJ2-1; TRBD2 matches 7 bases. The CDR3 is made up of 16 amino acids. V shed 4 bases and J 2 bases; nucleotides not matched to a gene: 8. Germline lookup yields CDR1 MNHEY and CDR2 SVGAGI. The CDR3 loop is CASSSTQRGTYNEQFF. CDR3 sequence (DNA): TGTGCCAGCAGTTCCACCCAGCGGGGCACCTACAATGAGCAGTTCTTC.

V gene TRBV28 combines with J gene TRBJ1-1, with TRBD1 as a possible D gene (6 bases). The germline V and J ends were trimmed by 7 bases and 7 bases, with 13 bases remaining between them. CDR1 is MDHEN and CDR2 is SYDVKM in the germline V gene. The CDR3 covers 12 residues. DNA of the CDR3: TGTGCCAGCACTCCAGGGGCCAGTGAAGCTTTCTTT. Protein product: CASTPGASEAFF.

This chain joins TRBV30 and TRBJ1-2; D ambiguous. V was trimmed by 0 bases and J by 8 bases, leaving 10 bases between them. CDR3 length: 12 amino acids. Germline lookup yields CDR1 GTSNPN and CDR2 SVGIG (reference sequence). The DNA of the CDR3 is TGTGCCTGGAGTGTAGATCTCCTCGGCTACACCTTC. Its protein product is CAWSVDLLGYTF.

This clone was seen more than once but under ten times. The chain combines TRBV7-9 with TRBJ1-1; no firm D call. This CDR3 is 12 amino acids long. V was clipped by 1 base and J by 7 bases, with 7 bases between them. Germline loops: CDR1 SEHNR, CDR2 FQNEAQ (reference sequence). The CDR3 reads CASSLGANEAFF. In DNA form, the CDR3 reads TGTGCCAGCAGCTTAGGGGCCAATGAAGCTTTCTTT.

The genes are TRBV6-6 and TRBJ2-7; D is unclear. This CDR3 has 15 amino acids. Trimming took 0 bases from V and 3 from J, leaving 12 bases between them. In germline, CDR1 is MNHNY, CDR2 SVGAGI (reference sequence). The CDR3 nucleotides read TGTGCCAGCAGTTACTCGATGGGCGAATACTACGAGCAGTACTTC. This sequence encodes CASSYSMGEYYEQYF.